The text below deals with one T cell receptor (beta chain). Its specificity is not known. The source of the sample is a study of CD8+ T cells in alopecia areata. Study summary: Tofacitinib administration to treated patients was oral, at 5 to 10 mg twice daily.

The germline V gene has CDR1 SGHNT and CDR2 YYREEE (reference sequence). Trimming left V 3 bases short and J 2 bases short, with 9 bases between. The CDR3 runs 13 residues. Described treatment: oral pan-JAK inhibitor, 5-10 mg twice daily. Study-level findings and limits: When scalp samples are sequenced, resident alphabeta T cells of normal skin are also captured. Higher clonality was seen in lesional scalp than in normal scalp, especially in alopecia totalis/universalis. Persistence in scalp and blood during tofacitinib was observed for many expanded lesional clones.

Sequencing used cDNA as its template, made by extracting RNA and reverse transcribing it. Data came from immunoSEQ multiplex PCR; TCRdb stores just in-frame clones and leaves some out. The table includes about 180,000 clones, roughly 53% detected once. V and J are TRBV5-4 and TRBJ2-7, with D possibly matching TRBD1 (5 bases). This clonotype originated in a human donor with alopecia areata. The material sequenced was CD8+ T cells sorted from blood, taken at week 24, from a patient treated with tofacitinib. CDR3 region: CASSSVGAYEQYF. The CDR3 nucleotides are TGTGCCAGCAGCTCGGTAGGGGCCTACGAGCAGTACTTC.